A single sample gave rise to the 5 T cell receptor beta chains below, sequenced in a study of post-analysis software for immune sequencing data (dated by TCRdb to 2015 to 2017). These receptors have no known antigen. Beyond this particular receptor, the publication reports: Significantly higher frequencies in patients than in controls were found for a handful of TRBV segments, including TRBV5-6, TRBV5-1 and TRBV20-1.

The library was generated by PCR. This sample was sequenced with an Illumina HiSeq 2500. To reduce PCR and sequencing biases, unique molecular identifiers were built into the TCR beta cDNA libraries. TCRdb reprocessing: public reads trimmed at Q25 with fastp, clones called with MiXCR, in-frame beta chains kept. Here each entry gathers all rows of one CDR3 protein and keeps the most common genes and DNA. Recorded for this sample are 380,000 or so distinct CDR3 sequences; roughly 36% of them occurred a single time. The ten largest clones capture under 15% of the sample. Sequencing used blood. Every receptor here comes from a girl aged 5-17 years with multiple sclerosis.

This clonotype was seen only a few times. This chain joins TRBV7-9 and TRBJ2-7; no definite D call. The V gene's germline CDR1 is SEHNR and CDR2 FQNEAQ (reference sequence). Trimming took off 1 base at V and 0 bases at J, with 10 bases between the two ends. The CDR3 sequence is 15 residues long. As DNA, the CDR3 is TGTGCCAGCAGCTTAGGAACCCGTGACTCCTACGAGCAGTACTTC. Translation: CASSLGTRDSYEQYF.

The chain recombines TRBV21-1 with TRBJ2-3. TRBV21-1 is a documented pseudogene. The CDR3 loop spans 12 amino acids. The CDR3 DNA is TGTGCCAGCAGCAAAGGAGTAGATACGCAGTATTTT. Translation gives CASSKGVDTQYF.

This sequence joins TRBV20-1 and TRBJ2-7; 9 nucleotides line up with TRBD1. J gave up 3 bases and V 6 bases, and 3 bases lay outside the gene matches. This CDR3 comprises 12 residues. Germline-derived CDR1 and CDR2 are DFQATT and SNEGSKA (reference sequence). This chain's CDR3 is CSARTGVYEQYF. CDR3 DNA sequence: TGCAGTGCAAGGACAGGGGTCTACGAGCAGTACTTC.

The chain recombines TRBV12-3 or TRBV12-4 with TRBJ2-3, with no clear D. CDR3 length equals 15 residues. The V end was cut by 6 bases, the J end by 0 bases, with 13 bases between. In nucleotides, the CDR3 is TGTGCCAGCAGCGCCGACGGTGCTAGCACAGATACGCAGTATTTT. This encodes CASSADGASTDTQYF.

This sequence joins TRBV7-2 and TRBJ1-6; D not certain. The germline V gene has CDR1 SGHTA and CDR2 FQGNSA. The CDR3 is 13 residues long. V lost 8 bases and J lost 7, with 12 bases in between. CDR3 sequence reads: CASLKQSNSPLHF. The DNA for the CDR3 is TGTGCCAGCCTGAAACAGTCCAATTCACCCCTCCACTTT.